This entry lists 5 T cell receptor beta chains sequenced from one sample in a study of vaccination and CD4 T cells after COVID-19. Regarding treatment: approximately 9-day PBMC culture with coronavirus spike peptide pools or control peptides (ViraFEST assay). Their antigens are not known. Sequenced with the Oncomine TCR Beta short-read assay was DNA taken from cultured CD4+ T cells. TCRdb passed the PCR reads through MiXCR, listing each CDR3 protein once. The table shows more than 9,500 distinct CDR3 sequences, with around three quarters occurring only once. The sample was CD4+ T cells from blood, cultured in vitro. All receptors come from a human donor who had recovered from COVID-19.

CDR3 nucleotide sequence: TGCAGCGTCGGGGAGGACAGGCATGAAAAACTGTTTTTT. As protein: CSVGEDRHEKLFF. This chain uses TRBV29-1 with TRBJ1-4, with TRBD1 identical over 7 bases. V was pared by 6 bases and J by 6 bases, with 7 bases of the junction left unmatched. Germline V gene data show CDR1 as SQVTM and CDR2 as ANQGSEA. The CDR3 contains 13 residues.

The CDR3 nucleotides read TGCAGTGCTAGGTTAGTCGGAGAGACCCAGTACTTC. Translating gives CSARLVGETQYF. V and J are TRBV20-1 and TRBJ2-5; no reliable D call. Germline values: CDR1 DFQATT, CDR2 SNEGSKA (reference sequence). CDR3 length: 12 residues. With 3 bases removed from V and 4 bases from J, the gap between germline ends came to 9 bases.

The V call is TRBV3-1, the J call TRBJ2-1; D is ambiguous. The CDR3 consists of 11 residues. Germline values: CDR1 LGHDT, CDR2 YNNKEL (reference sequence). The germline V and J ends were trimmed by 4 bases and 7 bases, with 5 bases remaining between them. CDR3 protein: CASSRGNEQFF. In nucleotides, the CDR3 is TGTGCCAGCAGCCGGGGTAATGAGCAGTTCTTC.

The chain recombines TRBV11-2 with TRBJ1-1; a possible D gene is TRBD1 (6 bases). CDR1 SGHAT and CDR2 FQNNGV come from the germline V gene. There are 14 residues in the CDR3. Trimming left V 0 bases short and J 4 bases short, with 9 bases between. The CDR3 DNA follows: TGTGCCAGCAGCTTAGAGGGAGGGGGCACTGAAGCTTTCTTT. This encodes CASSLEGGGTEAFF.

This clonotype appeared a few times. The J gene is TRBJ1-2, the V gene TRBV2; TRBD1 matches 7 bases. Trimming took 2 bases from V and 6 from J; bases not matched to a gene: 3. CDR3 length equals 13 residues. CDR1 and CDR2 from the germline V gene are SNHLY and FYNNEI. The CDR3 region is CASSEKRGHGYTF. The CDR3 region has the DNA TGTGCCAGCAGTGAAAAGAGGGGGCATGGCTACACCTTC. Supplemented by reference TRBV2 and TRBJ1-2, the full variable domain reads EPEVTQTPSHQVTQMGQEVILRCVPISNHLYFYWYRQILGQKVEFLVSFYNNEISEKSEIFDDQFSVERPDGSNFTLKIRSTKLEDSAMYFCASSEKRGHGYTFGSGTRLTVV.